These 10 T cell receptor beta chains were all obtained from the same sample, sequenced in a study of technical replicates of blood from four donors. Profiling relied on immunoSEQ multiplex PCR, and the TCRdb table lists in-frame clones only, not all of them. This table holds approximately 82,000 clones, nearly 96% found once. The sample consisted of T cells isolated from PBMCs. Receptor source: a human donor in good health.

The chain is built from TRBV28 and TRBJ1-2; D unclear. Trimming shortened V by 5 bases and J by 4 bases, and 11 bases separated the two germline ends. Germline loops: CDR1 MDHEN, CDR2 SYDVKM. This CDR3 region has 13 residues. The CDR3 DNA reads TGTGCCAGCAGTCCCTCGACGGGCTATGGCTACACCTTC. Translating it yields CASSPSTGYGYTF.

This rearrangement joins TRBV5-8 to TRBJ2-7; a possible D gene is TRBD2 (6 bases). The CDR3 runs to 15 residues. Trimming pared 3 bases from V and 5 bases from J, leaving 18 bases between. CDR1 and CDR2 from the germline V gene are SGHTS and YDEGEE. The CDR3 spells CASSWMGLVRNEQYF. As DNA, the CDR3 is TGTGCCAGCAGCTGGATGGGACTGGTGAGGAACGAGCAGTACTTC.

This chain links TRBV5-1 with TRBJ2-7, with D possibly being TRBD2 (5 bases). CDR1 and CDR2 (germline): SGHRS, YFSETQ. V was pared by 2 bases and J by 5 bases, with 14 bases between. This CDR3 contains 14 residues. This chain's CDR3 is CASSFPRVGDEQYF. For the CDR3, the DNA is TGCGCCAGCAGCTTCCCTAGGGTGGGAGACGAGCAGTACTTC.

This chain joins TRBV25-1 and TRBJ1-2, with 9 bases aligning to TRBD1. Per the germline V gene, CDR1 is MGHDK and CDR2 is SYGVNS. This CDR3 is built from 18 residues. The V and J ends lost 4 bases and 0 bases, in that order; junction bases with no gene match: 12. The CDR3 coding sequence is TGTGCCAGCAGTGGTCCGGGACAGGGTAAAGGAGCTAACTATGGCTACACCTTC. This translates into CASSGPGQGKGANYGYTF.

J is TRBJ2-1 and V is TRBV29-1; D is ambiguous. CDR3 length: 14 residues. V dropped 4 bases and J dropped 0 bases, with 10 bases sitting between them. CDR1 SQVTM and CDR2 ANQGSEA come from the germline V gene. CDR3 sequence: CSVVTPGSYNEQFF. Here the CDR3 DNA reads TGCAGCGTTGTTACTCCCGGCTCCTACAATGAGCAGTTCTTC.

A single count supports this clone. The chain recombines TRBV7-2 with TRBJ2-6; D gene uncertain. V lost 2 bases to trimming and J lost 0 bases, with 8 bases between them. The CDR3 is made up of 16 amino acids. Looked up from germline, CDR1 is SGHTA and CDR2 is FQGNSA. CDR3 in amino acids: CASSLHLSSGANVLTF. CDR3 DNA: TGTGCCAGCAGCTTACATCTATCCTCTGGGGCCAACGTCCTGACTTTC.

This chain connects TRBV28 to TRBJ2-3; 12 bases agree with TRBD2. Germline lookup yields CDR1 MDHEN and CDR2 SYDVKM. V lost 6 bases and J lost 0; bases outside the gene matches: 4. This CDR3 is built from 16 residues. The CDR3 bases are TGTGCCAGCAGCCAAGGACTAGCGGGGAGCACAGATACGCAGTATTTT. Amino acid sequence: CASSQGLAGSTDTQYF.

The J gene is TRBJ2-6, the V gene TRBV13; 10 nucleotides agree with TRBD1. The CDR3 spans 19 residues. With 1 base clipped from V and 0 bases from J, the junction kept 6 bases outside the gene matches. Germline V gives CDR1 PRHDT, CDR2 FYEKMQ (reference sequence). The CDR3 DNA reads as TGTGCCAGCAGCTTAGCCGTCCGGGACAGGGGCTCTGGGGCCAACGTCCTGACTTTC. This translates into CASSLAVRDRGSGANVLTF.

This clone was observed once. The rearrangement uses TRBV30 and TRBJ1-2, with a weak D call TRBD1 (6 bases). Germline lookup yields CDR1 GTSNPN and CDR2 SVGIG (reference sequence). This CDR3 spans 12 amino acids. V shed 4 bases and J shed 8 bases, with 14 bases lying between them. CDR3 nucleotide sequence: TGTGCCTGGACAGGGGCTCCTAGCGGCTACACCTTC. It specifies CAWTGAPSGYTF.

The V call is TRBV6-1, the J call TRBJ2-7; 8 positions agree with TRBD1. V lost 3 bases to trimming and J lost 2 bases; unmatched junction nucleotides: 3. The CDR3 runs to 14 residues. Germline V gives CDR1 MNHNS, CDR2 SASEGT. CDR3 coding DNA: TGTGCCAGCAGTGAGCCACAGGGGGCCTACGAGCAGTACTTC. It codes for CASSEPQGAYEQYF.